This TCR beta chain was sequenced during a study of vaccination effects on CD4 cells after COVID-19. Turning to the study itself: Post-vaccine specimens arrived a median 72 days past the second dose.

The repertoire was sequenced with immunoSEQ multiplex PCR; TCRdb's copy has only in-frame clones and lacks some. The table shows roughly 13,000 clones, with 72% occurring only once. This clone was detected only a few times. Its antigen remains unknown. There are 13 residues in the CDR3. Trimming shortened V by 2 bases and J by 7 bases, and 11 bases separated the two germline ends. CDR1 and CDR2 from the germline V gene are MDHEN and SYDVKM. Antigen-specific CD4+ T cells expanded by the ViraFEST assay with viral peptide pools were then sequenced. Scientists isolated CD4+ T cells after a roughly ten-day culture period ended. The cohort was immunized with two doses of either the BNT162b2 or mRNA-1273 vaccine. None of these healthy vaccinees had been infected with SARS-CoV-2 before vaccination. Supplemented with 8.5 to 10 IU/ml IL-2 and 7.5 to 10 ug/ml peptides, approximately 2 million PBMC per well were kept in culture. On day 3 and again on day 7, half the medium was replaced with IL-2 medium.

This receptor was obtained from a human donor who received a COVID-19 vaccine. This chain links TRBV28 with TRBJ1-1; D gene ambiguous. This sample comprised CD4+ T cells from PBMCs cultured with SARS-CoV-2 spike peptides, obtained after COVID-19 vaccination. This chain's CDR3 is CASSLREASEAFF. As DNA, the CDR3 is TGTGCCAGCAGTTTAAGGGAGGCAAGTGAAGCTTTCTTT.